The sequence of this T cell receptor (beta chain) was determined in a study of CD8 T cells in ankylosing spondylitis (dated by TCRdb to 2015 to 2018). With respect to the entire study: T cell receptor beta repertoires were profiled in healthy donors and ankylosing spondylitis patients so that disease-linked TCR variants could be found. The full study cohort was made up of 20 to 25 ankylosing spondylitis patients and 108 healthy donors. Peripheral blood was sampled, and synovial fluid was also collected from ankylosing spondylitis patients. Study-wide findings and limitations: The disease-linked clones showed a CD8+ phenotype and occurred at relatively low frequencies in peripheral blood. A TCR beta motif of eight highly homologous amino acid variants appeared characteristic of blood from ankylosing spondylitis patients. Some motif variants were previously reported in synovial fluid and blood of reactive arthritis patients, suggesting common disease-initiation mechanisms. According to the report, matched synovial fluid samples from ankylosing spondylitis patients were significantly enriched for the disease-linked clones.

Trimming accounts for 2 bases at V and 4 bases at J, while the number of junction bases matched to no gene is 4. The germline V gene (reference sequence) supplies CDR1 DFQATT and CDR2 SNEGSKA. The CDR3 has 15 amino acids, counting the end cysteine and phenylalanine. The kept DNA is CDR3 alone, 45 bases in frame from the first base. This clonotype was counted between two and nine times. It has no known antigen specificity. The record has no base qualities; no much larger clone is one base away. The sample was run on an Illumina HiSeq 2500. TCR beta libraries were prepared by quantitative 5'-RACE with molecular barcodes. Regarding the original processing steps: A new computational method based on a probabilistic model of VDJ rearrangement was used to identify disease-linked TCR variants. The public reads were reprocessed in TCRdb via fastp at Q25 and MiXCR, keeping in-frame beta chains. When rows share a CDR3 protein, they turn into one entry using the most common DNA and genes. TCRdb's processing, not the study's, gives the V and J calls here. For this sample the table gives 350,000 or so distinct CDR3 sequences, of which roughly 14% were detected only once. Of the sample, roughly 0.99% falls within the top ten clones.

Sequenced material: blood, either unsorted or a sorted T cell fraction (not recorded which). The rearrangement joined TRBV20-1 to TRBJ2-3, with 12 middle bases fitting TRBD2. The TCR sequence derives from a male donor with ankylosing spondylitis or in good health (not recorded which). The CDR3: CSARLASGGADTQYF. The DNA sequence is as follows: TGCAGTGCTAGATTGGCTAGCGGGGGGGCAGATACGCAGTATTTT.